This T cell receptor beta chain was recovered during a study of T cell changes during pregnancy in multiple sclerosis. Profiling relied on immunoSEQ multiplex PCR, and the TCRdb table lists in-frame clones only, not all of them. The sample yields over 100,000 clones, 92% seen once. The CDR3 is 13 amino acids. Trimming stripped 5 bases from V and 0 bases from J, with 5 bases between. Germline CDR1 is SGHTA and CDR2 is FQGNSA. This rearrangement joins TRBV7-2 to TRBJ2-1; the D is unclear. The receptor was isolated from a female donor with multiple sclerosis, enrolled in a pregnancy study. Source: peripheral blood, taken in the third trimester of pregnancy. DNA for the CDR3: TGTGCCAGCAGCCCCTCCTCCTACAATGAGCAGTTCTTC. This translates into CASSPSSYNEQFF. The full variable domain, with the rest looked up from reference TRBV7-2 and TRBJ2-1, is GAGVSQSPSNKVTEKGKDVELRCDPISGHTALYWYRQSLGQGLEFLIYFQGNSAPDKSGLPSDRFSAERTGGSVSTLTIQRTQQEDSAVYLCASSPSSYNEQFFGPGTRLTVL.